The clone carrying this TCR beta chain was counted only a few times. Its antigen is unidentified. The data derive from a study of blood T cells in healthy people across ages. Germline assignment: CDR1 MNHEY and CDR2 SVGAGI. Trimming removed 0 bases from V and 2 bases from J; junction bases left unmatched: 10. The CDR3 has 18 residues. Donors were systemically healthy Caucasian individuals from Russia aged roughly 6 to 95 years. The use of a sample-barcoded 5' primer and a J-beta primer mix characterized a second PCR of about 7 to 12 cycles. Paired-end reads containing CDR3 totaled no fewer than 2.5 million for each sample. TCRdb ran MiXCR on the 5' RACE reads and lists one entry per CDR3 protein. The table records about 730,000 distinct CDR3 sequences, roughly two fifths of them present only once. Study findings and constraints: Per-million-T-cell TCR beta diversity fell roughly linearly with age.

The sequenced material came from blood. J is TRBJ2-5 and V is TRBV6-5; 9 nucleotides agree with TRBD1. This TCR derives from a woman in her sixties or seventies in good health. The CDR3 sequence: CASSYSAHLDRGQETQYF. Written as DNA, the CDR3 is TGTGCCAGCAGTTACTCGGCCCACCTAGACAGGGGGCAAGAGACCCAGTACTTC.